This T cell receptor beta chain originates from a study of T cell repertoires in cytomegalovirus infection. Study-wide background: Carrying CMV and the relevant HLA type showed in public TCR beta signatures.

Only a few counts were recorded for this clonotype. At one end, the junction sequence differs from germline, possibly due to a read error. TCRdb ran MiXCR on the reads and lists one entry per CDR3 protein. The table shows 200,000 to 300,000 distinct CDR3 sequences, with roughly 15% occurring only once. The sample was PBMCs. The TCR was taken from a human donor in good health (CMV status not recorded). Some clones in this sample may be carry-over from other donors' samples.

CDR3 DNA sequence: TGTGCCAGCAGCTCCCGACAGGGTCGGATTTTT. As protein: CASSSRQGRIF. The chain employs TRBV5-6 and TRBJ1-4; 7 bases are shared with TRBD1. This CDR3 has 11 amino acids. CDR1 and CDR2 (germline): SGHDT, YYEEEE.